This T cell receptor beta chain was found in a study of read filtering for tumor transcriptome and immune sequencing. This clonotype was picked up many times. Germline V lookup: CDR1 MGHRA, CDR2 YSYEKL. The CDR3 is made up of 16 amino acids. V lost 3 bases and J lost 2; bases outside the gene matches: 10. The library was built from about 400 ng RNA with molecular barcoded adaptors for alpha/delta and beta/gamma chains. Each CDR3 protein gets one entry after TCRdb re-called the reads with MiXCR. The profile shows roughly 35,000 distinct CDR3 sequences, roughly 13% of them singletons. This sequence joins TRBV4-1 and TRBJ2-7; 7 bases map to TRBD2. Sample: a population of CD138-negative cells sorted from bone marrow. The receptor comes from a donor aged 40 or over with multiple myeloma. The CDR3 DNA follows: TGCGCCAGCAGCCAGGGATTCCGGGGACTAACCTACGAGCAGTACTTC. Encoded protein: CASSQGFRGLTYEQYF.